Listed below are T cell receptor beta chains from one sample, sequenced in a study of blood T cell repertoires in COVID-19. Some clones are missing from TCRdb's copy, which holds only in-frame ones; the method was immunoSEQ multiplex PCR. The sample lists around 250,000 clones; approximately 85% were seen once. The sample consisted of peripheral blood. All receptors come from a man in his forties or fifties with active or convalescent COVID-19. The CDR3 runs from the conserved cysteine through the conserved F or W. The D gene is left open where the match is weak. Expanded clones get a size class; other rows say once, few or many, or leave the size out.

CASSGQGRYSNQPQHF,TGTGCCAGCAGTGGACAGGGAAGATATAGCAATCAGCCCCAGCATTTT,TRBJ1-5,.,TRBV6-1,TRBD1
CASSVEGAAWGGYTF,TGTGCCAGCAGTGTGGAAGGGGCCGCATGGGGAGGCTACACCTTC,TRBJ1-2,many,TRBV2,.
CASRQDRGWTEAFF,TGCGCCAGCAGACAAGACAGGGGTTGGACTGAAGCTTTCTTT,TRBJ1-1,.,TRBV5-1,TRBD1
CASSPGQGRGSRHGYTF,TGTGCCAGTTCCCCCGGACAGGGGAGAGGTAGTCGCCATGGCTACACCTTC,TRBJ1-2,.,TRBV19,TRBD1
CASSGRLTGVSTGNTIYF,TGTGCCAGCAGTGGCCGATTAACAGGGGTTTCAACTGGAAACACCATATATTTT,TRBJ1-3,few,TRBV2,TRBD1
CASSLGGGSGYGYTF,TGTGCCAGCAGTCTAGGAGGAGGCTCGGGCTATGGCTACACCTTC,TRBJ1-2,.,TRBV28,.
CASSQGPSGADEQFF,TGCGCCAGCAGCCAAGGTCCTAGCGGAGCGGATGAGCAGTTCTTC,TRBJ2-1,.,TRBV4-1,TRBD2
CASSPSSEVPYGYTF,TGCGCCAGCAGCCCTAGTTCCGAGGTGCCCTATGGCTACACCTTC,TRBJ1-2,.,TRBV5-1,.
CASSTSRGREQYF,TGTGCCAGTAGTACCTCCAGGGGGCGCGAGCAGTACTTC,TRBJ2-7,.,TRBV19,TRBD1
CASSSRTRLISYEQYF,TGTGCCAGCAGTAGTAGGACTAGGTTAATCTCCTACGAGCAGTACTTC,TRBJ2-7,.,TRBV6-4,TRBD2
CASSHRDSSYEQYF,TGTGCCAGCAGCCACCGGGACAGCTCCTACGAGCAGTACTTC,TRBJ2-7,once,TRBV7-9,TRBD1
CASKTSGRARLNNEQFF,TGTGCCAGCAAGACTAGCGGGAGGGCCCGACTCAACAATGAGCAGTTCTTC,TRBJ2-1,.,TRBV19,TRBD2
CASSRDSGPRTDTQYF,TGTGCCAGCAGCCGTGATAGCGGGCCCCGCACAGATACGCAGTATTTT,TRBJ2-3,.,TRBV14,TRBD2
CSASGQKLPSYEQYF,TGCAGTGCTAGTGGGCAGAAACTACCCTCCTACGAGCAGTACTTC,TRBJ2-7,.,TRBV20-1,.
CASSRGGGAYNSPLHF,TGTGCCAGCAGCCGAGGCGGGGGCGCCTATAATTCACCCCTCCACTTT,TRBJ1-6,.,TRBV13,.
CAISENQGRDYGYTF,TGTGCCATCAGTGAGAATCAGGGGCGGGACTATGGCTACACCTTC,TRBJ1-2,.,TRBV10-3,.
CASSLWTLNTEAFF,TGTGCCAGCAGTTTATGGACACTGAACACTGAAGCTTTCTTT,TRBJ1-1,.,TRBV28,.
CASSARTAPNEKLFF,TGTGCCAGCAGTGCGCGGACAGCGCCTAATGAAAAACTGTTTTTT,TRBJ1-4,once,TRBV2,.
CASSEDGRTERNEQFF,TGTGCCAGCAGCGAAGACGGCAGGACAGAACGAAATGAGCAGTTCTTC,TRBJ2-1,.,TRBV11-2,.
CASSPLSGGLNEQFF,TGTGCCAGCAGCCCTCTTTCGGGCGGGCTCAATGAGCAGTTCTTC,TRBJ2-1,.,TRBV3-1/TRBV3-2,.
CASKDRGDQPQHF,TGTGCCAGTAAGGACAGGGGAGATCAGCCCCAGCATTTT,TRBJ1-5,.,TRBV19,TRBD1
CASSLNGGGGNSPLHF,TGTGCCAGCAGCTTAAATGGGGGAGGTGGTAATTCACCCCTCCACTTT,TRBJ1-6,.,TRBV7-3,.
CASSVAPRDTEAFF,TGTGCCAGCAGCGTAGCCCCTCGGGACACTGAAGCTTTCTTT,TRBJ1-1,.,TRBV9,.
CATWRGREGEEQFF,TGTGCCACCTGGAGGGGGCGGGAGGGCGAGGAGCAGTTCTTC,TRBJ2-1,.,TRBV15,TRBD2
CASSSAGGGTGELFF,TGTGCCAGCAGCTCGGCGGGAGGAGGGACCGGGGAGCTGTTTTTT,TRBJ2-2,once,TRBV7-2,TRBD2
CAGEPGHLEAFF,TGTGCCGGGGAACCGGGACACCTTGAAGCTTTCTTT,TRBJ1-1,.,TRBV7-9,.
CASRAGGPGNTIYF,TGTGCCAGCAGGGCCGGGGGGCCTGGAAACACCATATATTTT,TRBJ1-3,.,TRBV4-2,.
CASSFGQSGTQYF,TGTGCCAGCAGCTTTGGACAGTCTGGTACGCAGTATTTT,TRBJ2-3,.,TRBV5-8,.
CASSYSNGLTQYF,TGTGCCAGCAGTTACTCGAACGGTTTGACCCAGTACTTC,TRBJ2-5,.,TRBV6-6,.
CASSFSGAHYGYTF,TGTGCCAGCAGCTTTTCAGGGGCCCACTATGGCTACACCTTC,TRBJ1-2,once,TRBV7-9,.
CATSRDTQETQYF,TGTGCCACCAGCAGAGATACTCAAGAGACCCAGTACTTC,TRBJ2-5,.,TRBV15,.
CASSLGGLAGSYEQYF,TGTGCCAGCAGCTTAGGTGGACTAGCGGGCTCCTACGAGCAGTACTTC,TRBJ2-7,.,TRBV7-9,TRBD2
CASSPTSGRALGTDTQYF,TGCGCCAGCAGCCCAACTAGCGGGAGGGCCCTCGGGACAGATACGCAGTATTTT,TRBJ2-3,.,TRBV4-1,TRBD2
CASRWGGDGYTF,TGTGCCAGTAGATGGGGAGGGGATGGCTACACCTTC,TRBJ1-2,.,TRBV19,.
CASSQDKELAGEGEQYF,TGCGCCAGCAGCCAAGATAAAGAACTAGCGGGAGAGGGGGAGCAGTACTTC,TRBJ2-7,many,TRBV4-1,TRBD2
CASSPGLVNEQYF,TGTGCCAGCAGCCCGGGACTAGTAAACGAGCAGTACTTC,TRBJ2-7,few,TRBV11-2,TRBD2
CASSTLYEQFF,TGTGCCAGCAGTACACTATATGAGCAGTTCTTC,TRBJ2-1,.,TRBV11-2,.
CASRPPLQGSGNTIYF,TGTGCCAGCAGACCCCCCCTACAGGGTTCTGGAAACACCATATATTTT,TRBJ1-3,.,TRBV28,.
CASSPIPGLAENNEQFF,TGTGCCAGCTCACCAATCCCTGGACTAGCGGAAAACAATGAGCAGTTCTTC,TRBJ2-1,once,TRBV18,TRBD2
CASSYSPTSYNSPLHF,TGTGCCAGCAGTTACTCCCCAACGAGCTATAATTCACCCCTCCACTTT,TRBJ1-6,.,TRBV6-5,.
CASSATTRNTYNEQFF,TGTGCCAGCAGCGCCACGACTCGTAATACCTACAATGAGCAGTTCTTC,TRBJ2-1,.,TRBV5-4,.
CASSQDGARKRGRTQYF,TGCGCCAGCAGCCAAGACGGGGCGCGAAAGAGGGGGCGTACGCAGTATTTT,TRBJ2-3,.,TRBV4-3,TRBD1
CSVRGGPGGHGYTF,TGCAGCGTGAGGGGGGGGCCGGGAGGCCATGGCTACACCTTC,TRBJ1-2,.,TRBV29-1,.
CASSLTGLAGGQETQYF,TGTGCCAGCAGCTTAACGGGTCTAGCGGGAGGCCAAGAGACCCAGTACTTC,TRBJ2-5,.,TRBV11-2,TRBD2
CASRPRQAGMNTEAFF,TGTGCCAGTAGGCCACGACAGGCCGGGATGAACACTGAAGCTTTCTTT,TRBJ1-1,.,TRBV19,.
CASSLESGRVGNEQFF,TGCGCCAGCAGCTTGGAGAGCGGGAGGGTCGGAAATGAGCAGTTCTTC,TRBJ2-1,.,TRBV5-1,TRBD2
CASSLGTGNNQPQHF,TGTGCCAGCAGCTTAGGGACAGGGAATAATCAGCCCCAGCATTTT,TRBJ1-5,.,TRBV13,TRBD1
CASSLGGGSNEQFF,TGTGCCAGCAGCTTAGGAGGCGGGTCCAATGAGCAGTTCTTC,TRBJ2-1,.,TRBV7-2,.
CASSLKAWELFF,TGTGCCAGCAGTTTAAAAGCCTGGGAGCTGTTTTTT,TRBJ2-2,.,TRBV12-3/TRBV12-4,.
CASSFPFAGISYNEQFF,TGTGCCAGCAGTTTCCCTTTTGCGGGAATTTCCTACAATGAGCAGTTCTTC,TRBJ2-1,.,TRBV28,.
CASSLVTSYHEQYF,TGCGCCAGCAGCTTGGTTACTAGTTACCACGAGCAGTACTTC,TRBJ2-7,.,TRBV5-1,.
CASSLASVAGRYTF,TGTGCCAGCAGCTTGGCTAGCGTAGCCGGCCGGTACACCTTC,TRBJ1-2,.,TRBV5-6,.
CASSSPGQANGYTF,TGTGCCAGCAGCAGCCCGGGACAGGCTAATGGCTACACCTTC,TRBJ1-2,.,TRBV3-1/TRBV3-2,TRBD1
CATSSGQGASAFF,TGTGCCACCAGCAGTGGACAGGGGGCCTCAGCTTTCTTT,TRBJ1-1,.,TRBV15,TRBD1
CASSLLEQGLEETQYF,TGTGCCAGCAGCTTACTAGAACAGGGTTTGGAAGAGACCCAGTACTTC,TRBJ2-5,.,TRBV7-9,.
CASSPSGTLSDEQYF,TGTGCCAGCAGCCCTAGCGGCACCCTATCGGACGAGCAGTACTTC,TRBJ2-7,few,TRBV7-3,TRBD2
CASSQDRQGRLYF,TGTGCCAGCAGCCAAGATAGACAGGGGCGGTTGTACTTC,TRBJ2-7,few,TRBV3-1/TRBV3-2,TRBD1
CASSEIPGQLMNTEAFF,TGTGCCAGCAGCGAGATTCCGGGACAGCTGATGAACACTGAAGCTTTCTTT,TRBJ1-1,.,TRBV7-2,TRBD1
CSARLAGVRFF,TGCAGTGCTAGATTAGCGGGAGTCCGGTTCTTC,TRBJ2-1,.,TRBV20-1,TRBD2